This TCR beta chain came from a study of blood T cell repertoires in COVID-19. Study-level background: Spain, Italy and the United States supplied samples that represented acute and convalescent COVID-19. T cells, B-cell-depleted T cells, or PBMCs supplied cDNA or gDNA.

Original processing notes: Nucleated cell counts were estimated from reference gene primer amplification. Sequencing used immunoSEQ multiplex PCR; TCRdb keeps in-frame clones, though not all of them. V, J and clone size are taken as reported in that table, and D and trimming were inferred from the DNA itself. The data hold around 300,000 clones, with roughly 90% observed a single time. This clone is a singleton in its sample. The sample taken for sequencing was peripheral blood. The receptor's source is a man between 45 and 60 years old with acute or convalescent COVID-19.

The CDR3 region is CASSTQGQGGETQYF. CDR3 DNA: TGCGCCAGCAGCACACAGGGACAGGGCGGAGAGACCCAGTACTTC. The gene calls are TRBV5-1 and TRBJ2-5; 9 positions match TRBD1. Per the germline V gene, CDR1 is SGHRS and CDR2 is YFSETQ. The CDR3 is 15 residues long. V shed 4 bases and J 4 bases; nucleotides not matched to a gene: 8. The variable domain in full, completed from reference TRBV5-1 and TRBJ2-5, reads KAGVTQTPRYLIKTRGQQVTLSCSPISGHRSVSWYQQTPGQGLQFLFEYFSETQRNKGNFPGRFSGRQFSNSRSEMNVSTLELGDSALYLCASSTQGQGGETQYFGPGTRLLVL.